These 3 T cell receptor beta chains were all obtained from the same sample, sequenced in a study of technical replicates of blood from several donors. The table came from immunoSEQ multiplex PCR; TCRdb's copy has only in-frame clones and leaves some out. The table lists about 88,000 clones, about 94% of them singletons. The source material was T cells isolated from PBMCs. Source of these receptors: a human donor in good health.

The chain carries TRBV4-1 and TRBJ1-1; tentatively, D is TRBD1 (5 bases). Germline values: CDR1 MGHRA, CDR2 YSYEKL. The V and J ends lost 4 bases and 0 bases respectively, with 15 bases between them. CDR3 length: 16 amino acids. This CDR3 is CASSLPPGLLNTEAFF. In DNA, the CDR3 is TGCGCCAGCAGCCTACCCCCGGGACTGTTGAACACTGAAGCTTTCTTT.

Worth noting for this clone: Germline is not matched at one junction end, which may reflect a read error. The gene calls are TRBV7-7 and TRBJ2-5; 9 bases agree with TRBD1. The CDR3 loop spans 15 amino acids. Germline CDR1 and CDR2: SSHAT and FNYEAQ (reference sequence). CDR3 in DNA: TGTGCTAGCAGCTTAGACCTGGGACAGGGCGAGACCCAGTACTTC. Its protein is CASSLDLGQGETQYF.

V and J are TRBV11-2 and TRBJ2-7; 12 positions agree with TRBD2. CDR3 length: 17 residues. Germline V CDR1 and CDR2: SGHAT, FQNNGV. Trimming cost V 0 bases and J 5 bases; bases outside gene matches: 8. For the CDR3, the DNA is TGTGCCAGCAGCTTAGATGGCCTAGCGGGAGGGCGCGACGAGCAGTACTTC. It specifies CASSLDGLAGGRDEQYF.